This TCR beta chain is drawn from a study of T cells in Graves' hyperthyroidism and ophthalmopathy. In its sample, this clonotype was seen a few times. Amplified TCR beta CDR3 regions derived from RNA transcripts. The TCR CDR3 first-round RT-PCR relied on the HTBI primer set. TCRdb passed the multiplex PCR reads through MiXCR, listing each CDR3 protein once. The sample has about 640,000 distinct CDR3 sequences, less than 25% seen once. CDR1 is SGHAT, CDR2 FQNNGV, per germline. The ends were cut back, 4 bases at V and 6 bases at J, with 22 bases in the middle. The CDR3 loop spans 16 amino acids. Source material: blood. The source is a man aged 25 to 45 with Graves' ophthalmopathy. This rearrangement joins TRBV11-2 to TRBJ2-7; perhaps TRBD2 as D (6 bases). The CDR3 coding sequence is TGTGCCAGCAGCTCGACGGGGGTGAGGAGCAGGCGCGAGCAGTACTTC. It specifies CASSSTGVRSRREQYF.